The next 13 T cell receptor beta chains were all read from a single sample in a study of blood T cell repertoires in COVID-19. Assay used: immunoSEQ multiplex PCR; TCRdb lists only in-frame clones, some missing. The sample gives about 120,000 clones, about 90% of which show up once; roughly 29% is in the top ten. The sequencing sample was made of peripheral blood. Every receptor here comes from a woman between 70 and 85 years old with acute or convalescent COVID-19.

A single count supports this clone. The gene calls are TRBV4-1 and TRBJ2-3, with D tentatively TRBD2 (5 bases). Germline V lookup: CDR1 MGHRA, CDR2 YSYEKL. Trimming left V 5 bases short and J 2 bases short, with 11 bases between. The CDR3 length is 14 residues. The CDR3 DNA sequence: TGCGCCAGCAGCAGCGGCCCCCTCACAGATACGCAGTATTTT. Its protein product is CASSSGPLTDTQYF.

In its sample, this clone was seen a few times. The chain carries TRBV10-3 and TRBJ1-3; the D is unclear. The CDR3 totals 12 residues. Trimming removed 9 bases from V and 4 bases from J, with 10 bases in between. The V gene's germline CDR1 is ENHRY and CDR2 SYGVKD. CDR3 sequence (DNA): TGTGCCATAAAAACGGGAGGAAACACCATATATTTT. Protein product: CAIKTGGNTIYF.

CDR3: CASSWTGGDYGYTF. CDR3 nucleotide sequence: TGTGCCAGCAGTTGGACAGGGGGCGACTATGGCTACACCTTC. The chain employs TRBV27 and TRBJ1-2, with TRBD1 identical over 11 bases. The CDR3 runs to 14 residues. The V gene end was trimmed by 4 bases and the J gene end by 3 bases; junction bases not matched to a gene: 1. CDR1 and CDR2 from the germline V gene are MNHEY and SMNVEV (reference sequence).

The chain is built from TRBV9 and TRBJ1-2; the D is unclear. V lost 8 bases to trimming and J lost 5 bases, with 10 bases between them. This CDR3 has 11 amino acids. The germline V gene encodes CDR1 SGDLS and CDR2 YYNGEE. In DNA form, the CDR3 reads TGTGCCAGACAGATTGGGTATGGCTACACCTTC. This translates into CARQIGYGYTF.

The chain links TRBV28 to TRBJ2-3, with 10 bases aligning to TRBD2. Germline loops: CDR1 MDHEN, CDR2 SYDVKM. The CDR3 has 17 amino acids. With V trimmed by 6 bases and J by 0 bases, 9 bases remained unmatched. CDR3 sequence reads: CASSSTSGRSSTDTQYF. CDR3 sequence (DNA): TGTGCCAGCAGCTCGACTAGCGGGCGGTCTAGCACAGATACGCAGTATTTT.

The count of this clone is one. The gene calls are TRBV28 and TRBJ2-1; TRBD2 agrees at 8 bases. Unmatched junction bases numbered 8, after V lost 3 bases and J lost 7 bases. The germline V gene has CDR1 MDHEN and CDR2 SYDVKM. The CDR3 contains 15 residues. The CDR3: CASSFVAGGINEQFF. CDR3 sequence (DNA): TGTGCCAGCAGTTTCGTTGCGGGGGGAATAAATGAGCAGTTCTTC.

This chain connects TRBV18 to TRBJ1-1, with D tentatively TRBD1 (6 bases). V lost 6 bases and J 3 bases, leaving 14 bases between the germline ends. CDR1 is KGHSH and CDR2 is LQKENI in the germline V gene. The CDR3 contains 14 residues. The CDR3 here is CASSLQGQDTEAFF. For the CDR3, the DNA is TGTGCCAGCTCCCTTCAGGGGCAGGACACTGAAGCTTTCTTT.

About this clone: The same CDR3 is also encoded by other DNA sequences in this sample. The chain uses TRBV5-1 and TRBJ2-1, with D maybe TRBD2 (7 bases). Germline V gene sequence: CDR1 SGHRS, CDR2 YFSETQ. Trimming pared 7 bases from V and 7 bases from J, leaving 18 bases between. CDR3 length equals 14 residues. The CDR3 DNA follows: TGCGCCAGCTCCCTGGGGGGGCCGGGTAATGAGCAGTTCTTC. Protein: CASSLGGPGNEQFF. The entire variable domain, with the rest obtained from reference TRBV5-1 and TRBJ2-1, is as follows: KAGVTQTPRYLIKTRGQQVTLSCSPISGHRSVSWYQQTPGQGLQFLFEYFSETQRNKGNFPGRFSGRQFSNSRSEMNVSTLELGDSALYLCASSLGGPGNEQFFGPGTRLTVL.

This clone was seen only once. V is TRBV19 and J is TRBJ1-4; TRBD1 might be the D (6 bases). Per the germline V gene, CDR1 is LNHDA and CDR2 is SQIVND (reference sequence). V lost 6 bases and J lost 8, with 16 bases in between. The CDR3 spans 14 residues. Written as DNA, the CDR3 is TGTGCCAGTAGGACAGGAACTTTGGGCGAAAAACTGTTTTTT. It specifies CASRTGTLGEKLFF.

A few counts support this clone. Other DNA variants within this sample encode the same CDR3. This chain connects TRBV30 to TRBJ1-2; no clear D gene. This CDR3 spans 11 amino acids. The V end lost 3 bases, the J end lost 2 bases, and 4 bases lay between the germline ends. Germline-derived CDR1 and CDR2 are GTSNPN and SVGIG (reference sequence). This CDR3 is CAWSSNYGYTF. The CDR3 DNA reads TGTGCCTGGAGCTCCAACTATGGCTACACCTTC.

This chain links TRBV12-5 with TRBJ1-2; TRBD1 aligns across 9 bases. The length of the CDR3 is 15 residues. The V segment lost 6 bases and the J segment 4 bases; nucleotides outside the gene matches: 9. Germline values: CDR1 LGHNT, CDR2 FRNRAP. The CDR3 DNA follows: TGTGCTAGTGGCCCCGGGACAGGGAGGATCTATGGCTACACCTTC. Encoded protein: CASGPGTGRIYGYTF.

This clone was recorded only once. V and J are TRBV7-8 and TRBJ1-1; 7 nucleotides agree with TRBD1. Looked up from germline, CDR1 is SGHVS and CDR2 is FQNEAQ. V shed 5 bases and J 6 bases; nucleotides not matched to a gene: 6. The CDR3 contains 13 residues. Written as DNA, the CDR3 is TGTGCCAGCAGCCATGACAGGGTTGCTGAAGCTTTCTTT. Its translation: CASSHDRVAEAFF.

This clone was counted once. The chain has TRBV3-1 (or the pseudogene TRBV3-2) and TRBJ1-6, with TRBD1 as a possible D gene (6 bases). Deletions cut 6 bases from V and 5 bases from J, with 11 bases between. The length of the CDR3 is 14 residues. Per germline, CDR1 LGHDT and CDR2 YNNKEL (reference sequence). This CDR3 is CASRYGTNNSPLHF. Written as DNA, the CDR3 is TGTGCCAGCAGATACGGGACAAATAATTCACCCCTCCACTTT.